These 32 T cell receptor beta chains originate from one sample sequenced in a study of T cell responses to AZD1222 COVID-19 vaccine. Sequencing used immunoSEQ multiplex PCR; TCRdb keeps in-frame clones, though not all of them. This table has around 200,000 clones, approximately 95% appearing once. This specimen was peripheral blood, taken on day 0 of AZD1222 vaccination. The receptors were gathered from an adult in good health.

V is TRBV18 and J is TRBJ1-1; no clear D gene. V was pared by 6 bases and J by 5 bases, with 19 bases between. Germline loops: CDR1 KGHSH, CDR2 LQKENI. The length of the CDR3 is 15 residues. The CDR3 DNA reads TGTGCCAGCTCTAGGTCCGGGGAAGGAGAGACTGAAGCTTTCTTT. Encoded protein: CASSRSGEGETEAFF. The whole variable domain, filled in from reference TRBV18 and TRBJ1-1, reads NAGVMQNPRHLVRRRGQEARLRCSPMKGHSHVYWYRQLPEEGLKFMVYLQKENIIDESGMPKERFSAEFPKEGPSILRIQQVVRGDSAAYFCASSRSGEGETEAFFGQGTRLTVV.

Written as DNA, the CDR3 is TGTGCCAGCAGCTCGACGACAGGGAACACTGAAGCTTTCTTT. Translating it yields CASSSTTGNTEAFF. The chain joins TRBV11-3 to TRBJ1-1; tentatively, D is TRBD1 (6 bases). This CDR3 has 14 amino acids. CDR1 is SGHNT, CDR2 YENEEA, per germline. Trimming pared 4 bases from V and 1 base from J, leaving 10 bases between.

The rearrangement joins TRBV12-5 to TRBJ2-1; 12 bases agree with TRBD2. V dropped 3 bases and J dropped 0; count of bases not matched to a gene: 12. Germline loops: CDR1 LGHNT, CDR2 FRNRAP. The CDR3 is 20 residues long. This CDR3 is CASGFGQRLAGGSSYNEQFF. The CDR3 DNA reads TGTGCTAGTGGTTTCGGTCAGCGGCTAGCGGGAGGGAGCTCCTACAATGAGCAGTTCTTC.

Here the CDR3 DNA reads TGTGCCAGCTCACCACTTGACAGCAACACTGAAGCTTTCTTT. It codes for CASSPLDSNTEAFF. The V call is TRBV18, the J call TRBJ1-1; TRBD1 is a possible D gene (5 bases). Trimming left V 1 base short and J 2 bases short, with 8 bases between. CDR1 KGHSH and CDR2 LQKENI come from the germline V gene. The CDR3 runs 14 residues.

A single count supports this clone. The genes are TRBV4-1 and TRBJ2-7; the match to TRBD1 covers 8 bases. There are 15 residues in the CDR3. Germline V CDR1 and CDR2: MGHRA, YSYEKL. Trimming at V came to 0 bases and at J to 4 bases, leaving 5 bases not matched to a gene. In DNA form, the CDR3 reads TGCGCCAGCAGCCAAGAGTGGACAGGGCTATACGAGCAGTACTTC. Translation: CASSQEWTGLYEQYF.

The chain joins TRBV18 to TRBJ2-6; D is unclear. With 3 bases removed from V and 1 base from J, the gap between germline ends came to 7 bases. CDR3 size: 15 residues. Germline-derived CDR1 and CDR2 are KGHSH and LQKENI. CDR3 protein: CASSPGMSGANVLTF. The CDR3 coding sequence is TGTGCCAGCTCACCTGGGATGTCTGGGGCCAACGTCCTGACTTTC.

The CDR3 is CLSRGTAGNTIYF. CDR3 in DNA: TGTCTTTCCCGGGGGACGGCTGGAAACACCATATATTTT. The chain links TRBV6-5 to TRBJ1-3; D is possibly TRBD1 (5 bases). CDR1 and CDR2 (germline): MNHEY, SVGAGI. This CDR3 is 13 amino acids long.

As DNA, the CDR3 is TGTGCCAGCAGTGAAGACAGGGGACATGAAAAACTGTTTTTT. Translation: CASSEDRGHEKLFF. V gene TRBV6-1 combines with J gene TRBJ1-4; 7 positions agree with TRBD1. This CDR3 comprises 14 residues. Germline V gene data show CDR1 as MNHNS and CDR2 as SASEGT. V lost 1 base, J lost 6 bases, and 2 bases stayed unmatched.

V is TRBV5-4 and J is TRBJ1-2, with D tentatively TRBD1 (6 bases). In germline, CDR1 is SGHNT, CDR2 YYREEE (reference sequence). Trimming stripped 0 bases from V and 8 bases from J, with 11 bases between. The CDR3 is 13 amino acids. CDR3 DNA sequence: TGTGCCAGCAGCTTGGACAGGGTATACGGCTACACCTTC. Translating it yields CASSLDRVYGYTF.

The chain uses TRBV7-6 and TRBJ2-7; D possibly matches TRBD1 or TRBD2 (5 bases each). The CDR3 extends over 15 amino acids. Germline V gene sequence: CDR1 SGHVS, CDR2 FNYEAQ. Trimming left V 2 bases short and J 6 bases short, with 17 bases between. CDR3 sequence (DNA): TGTGCCAGCAGCTTATCAGGGACCGCGAGGGTCGAGCAGTACTTC. Amino acid sequence: CASSLSGTARVEQYF.

The V call is TRBV15, the J call TRBJ2-1; perhaps TRBD2 as D (6 bases). Looked up from germline, CDR1 is LNHNV and CDR2 is YYDKDF (reference sequence). The CDR3 has 17 residues. V was trimmed by 0 bases and J by 4 bases, leaving 16 bases between them. The CDR3 DNA reads TGTGCCACCAGCAGAGATCGTGGGGGAGGCGTTTACAATGAGCAGTTCTTC. Its translation: CATSRDRGGGVYNEQFF.

CDR3 region: CASSFESPGQGAGGYTF. The CDR3 bases are TGTGCCAGTAGTTTCGAGAGTCCGGGACAGGGGGCGGGTGGCTACACCTTC. The V and J genes are TRBV19 and TRBJ1-2; 12 bases are shared with TRBD1. Germline V lookup: CDR1 LNHDA, CDR2 SQIVND (reference sequence). This CDR3 region has 17 residues. Germline trimming cut 5 bases from V and 7 bases from J; bases unmatched to any gene: 14.

The rearrangement joins TRBV27 to TRBJ2-1; D might be TRBD1 or TRBD2, each matching 6 bases. CDR1 is MNHEY and CDR2 is SMNVEV in the germline V gene (reference sequence). CDR3 length equals 13 residues. V was shortened by 6 bases and J by 14 bases, with 20 bases between the two germline ends. The CDR3 spells CASSRSYEGGKFF. CDR3 nucleotide sequence: TGTGCCAGCAGCCGGTCTTACGAGGGGGGAAAGTTCTTC.

The chain has TRBV27 and TRBJ2-7; the D gene is possibly TRBD1 (5 bases). The CDR3 totals 12 residues. The V end was cut by 5 bases, the J end by 6 bases, with 11 bases between. Germline values: CDR1 MNHEY, CDR2 SMNVEV (reference sequence). CDR3 residues: CASSRTRGEQYF. The CDR3 bases are TGTGCCAGCAGTCGGACACGTGGCGAGCAGTACTTC.

The chain recombines TRBV15 with TRBJ2-7; D possibly uses TRBD1 or TRBD2 (5 bases each). V was trimmed by 1 base and J by 2 bases, leaving 6 bases between them. From germline, CDR1 is LNHNV and CDR2 YYDKDF (reference sequence). This CDR3 region has 13 residues. The CDR3: CATSRGGTYEQYF. CDR3 in DNA: TGTGCCACCAGCAGAGGGGGGACCTACGAGCAGTACTTC.

This chain connects TRBV14 to TRBJ1-2; 8 bases map to TRBD1. This CDR3 has 12 residues. Germline trimming cut 6 bases from V and 8 bases from J; bases unmatched to any gene: 5. The V gene's germline CDR1 is SGHDN and CDR2 FVKESK. CDR3 protein: CASRLQGGGYTF. CDR3 DNA: TGTGCCAGCAGACTACAGGGGGGAGGCTACACCTTC.

The chain has TRBV5-4 and TRBJ2-7; 12 positions agree with TRBD2. The CDR3 is 14 amino acids. Germline loops: CDR1 SGHNT, CDR2 YYREEE (reference sequence). J gave up 7 bases and V 2 bases, and 4 bases lay outside the gene matches. CDR3: CASSFRLAGGEQYF. The CDR3 bases are TGTGCCAGCAGCTTTCGGCTAGCGGGAGGGGAGCAGTACTTC. The whole variable domain, remainder taken from reference TRBV5-4 and TRBJ2-7, is ETGVTQSPTHLIKTRGQQVTLRCSSQSGHNTVSWYQQALGQGPQFIFQYYREEENGRGNFPPRFSGLQFPNYSSELNVNALELDDSALYLCASSFRLAGGEQYFGPGTRLTVT.

This rearrangement joins TRBV10-1 to TRBJ1-1; no reliable D call. Trimming removed 0 bases at V and 10 bases at J, with 12 bases between. The CDR3 extends over 13 amino acids. CDR1 is WNHNN and CDR2 is SYGVQD in the germline V gene (reference sequence). The CDR3 coding sequence is TGCGCCAGCAGTGAGTCGTTGGCAAGGTCAGCTTTCTTT. It yields the protein CASSESLARSAFF.

The CDR3 nucleotides read TGTGCCTGGAGTGTTAAGGGGACTAATGAAAAACTGTTTTTT. Translating it yields CAWSVKGTNEKLFF. The chain links TRBV30 to TRBJ1-4; tentative D call: TRBD1 (5 bases). The CDR3 sequence is 14 residues long. Trimming pared 0 bases from V and 2 bases from J, leaving 7 bases between. CDR1 is GTSNPN, CDR2 SVGIG, per germline (reference sequence).

V and J are TRBV5-1 and TRBJ2-3; 10 bases are shared with TRBD2. The CDR3 is made up of 14 amino acids. Germline lookup yields CDR1 SGHRS and CDR2 YFSETQ. Trimming at V came to 6 bases and at J to 2 bases, leaving 3 bases not matched to a gene. The CDR3 loop is CASTTSGATDTQYF. In nucleotides, the CDR3 is TGCGCCAGCACCACTAGCGGGGCCACAGATACGCAGTATTTT. Together with reference TRBV5-1 and TRBJ2-3, the CDR3 gives the full variable domain: KAGVTQTPRYLIKTRGQQVTLSCSPISGHRSVSWYQQTPGQGLQFLFEYFSETQRNKGNFPGRFSGRQFSNSRSEMNVSTLELGDSALYLCASTTSGATDTQYFGPGTRLTVL.

The gene calls are TRBV7-9 and TRBJ2-5, with 7 positions matching TRBD2. The V segment lost 1 base and the J segment 5 bases; nucleotides outside the gene matches: 7. The CDR3 length is 15 residues. Per germline, CDR1 SEHNR and CDR2 FQNEAQ (reference sequence). The CDR3 loop reads CASSLGGTKRETQYF. The CDR3 coding sequence is TGTGCCAGCAGCTTAGGCGGGACTAAACGGGAGACCCAGTACTTC.

This clone was detected a few times. CDR3 in amino acids: CASSPTGPADEQYF. The CDR3 DNA follows: TGTGCCAGCTCACCAACAGGCCCCGCTGACGAGCAGTACTTC. The rearrangement links TRBV18 to TRBJ2-7, with D maybe TRBD1 (5 bases). Germline CDR1 KGHSH, CDR2 LQKENI. V was clipped by 2 bases and J by 5 bases, with 13 bases between them. This CDR3 is built from 14 residues.

Only one count was recorded for this clone. CDR3 in DNA: TGTGCCAGCAGCTTGATTCCCGGGGCCGGGGGCGGTTCACCCCTCCACTTT. Translated: CASSLIPGAGGGSPLHF. The rearrangement links TRBV5-4 to TRBJ1-6, with D tentatively TRBD1 (6 bases). Germline lookup yields CDR1 SGHNT and CDR2 YYREEE (reference sequence). This CDR3 is 17 amino acids long. V lost 1 base and J lost 9, with 20 bases in between.

The chain recombines TRBV7-9 with TRBJ2-1, with D hard to call. This CDR3 has 12 residues. Trimming cost V 7 bases and J 7 bases, with 11 bases left between them. CDR1 SEHNR and CDR2 FQNEAQ come from the germline V gene (reference sequence). CDR3 sequence: CASTQNSNEQFF. The DNA for the CDR3 is TGTGCCAGCACCCAAAATTCTAATGAGCAGTTCTTC. Drawing the rest from reference TRBV7-9 and TRBJ2-1, the complete variable domain is DTGVSQNPRHKITKRGQNVTFRCDPISEHNRLYWYRQTLGQGPEFLTYFQNEAQLEKSRLLSDRFSAERPKGSFSTLEIQRTEQGDSAMYLCASTQNSNEQFFGPGTRLTVL.

The chain uses TRBV7-9 and TRBJ1-5, with a weak D call TRBD1 (6 bases). Germline V CDR1 and CDR2: SEHNR, FQNEAQ (reference sequence). The CDR3 is made up of 15 amino acids. Trimming removed 7 bases at V and 0 bases at J, with 13 bases between. CDR3 coding DNA: TGTGCCAGCACTAATCAGGGGAGTAGCAATCAGCCCCAGCATTTT. It codes for CASTNQGSSNQPQHF.

This chain connects TRBV2 to TRBJ1-3; D possibly corresponds to TRBD1 (5 bases). Deletions cut 6 bases from V and 7 bases from J, with 19 bases between. The CDR3 totals 15 residues. Per germline, CDR1 SNHLY and CDR2 FYNNEI. The CDR3 protein is CASSPQGLERNTIYF. DNA for the CDR3: TGTGCCAGCAGCCCCCAGGGTTTAGAACGGAACACCATATATTTT.

CDR3 region: CASSQDLGLAGVEQFF. In DNA, the CDR3 is TGTGCCAGCAGCCAAGACCTGGGACTAGCGGGAGTGGAGCAGTTCTTC. J is TRBJ2-1 and V is TRBV3-1 (or the pseudogene TRBV3-2), with TRBD2 matching 14 bases. The V and J ends lost 0 bases and 10 bases, in that order; junction bases with no gene match: 5. Germline V CDR1 and CDR2: LGHDT, YNNKEL (reference sequence). The CDR3 has 16 residues.

V and J are TRBV7-9 and TRBJ1-1; D remains unclear. V was trimmed by 4 bases and J by 4 bases, leaving 16 bases between them. CDR1 is SEHNR, CDR2 FQNEAQ, per germline (reference sequence). The CDR3 totals 15 residues. The CDR3 nucleotides are TGTGCCAGCAGCTCCACAATCCGAAGGGCCACTGAAGCTTTCTTT. Its translation is CASSSTIRRATEAFF.

This chain connects TRBV6-5 to TRBJ1-2; TRBD1 matches 9 bases. CDR3 length: 14 amino acids. Germline CDR1 reads MNHEY; CDR2 reads SVGAGI. Trimming at V came to 8 bases and at J to 5 bases, leaving 9 bases not matched to a gene. The CDR3 DNA reads TGTGCCAGCTACCGGGACAGGGCGAGGTATGGCTACACCTTC. This sequence encodes CASYRDRARYGYTF.

The chain couples TRBV3-1 (or the pseudogene TRBV3-2) to TRBJ2-1; TRBD2 matches 9 bases. The CDR3 is 18 amino acids. The germline CDR1 and CDR2 sequences are LGHDT and YNNKEL (reference sequence). With V trimmed by 0 bases and J by 8 bases, 14 bases remained unmatched. Here the CDR3 DNA reads TGTGCCAGCAGCCAAGAGAACTCGGGACTAGCCATCATAGATGAGCAGTTCTTC. It yields the protein CASSQENSGLAIIDEQFF.

The rearrangement links TRBV5-4 to TRBJ1-6, with 8 positions matching TRBD1. The V gene's germline CDR1 is SGHNT and CDR2 YYREEE (reference sequence). V was pared by 4 bases and J by 9 bases, with 12 bases of the junction left unmatched. The CDR3 is 16 amino acids. CDR3 region: CASSPRGQARGSPLHF. In DNA, the CDR3 is TGTGCCAGCAGCCCACGGGGACAGGCCCGGGGTTCACCCCTCCACTTT.

V is TRBV7-8 and J is TRBJ1-5; maybe TRBD1 (6 bases). Trimming pared 5 bases from V and 7 bases from J, leaving 15 bases between. Germline CDR1 is SGHVS and CDR2 is FQNEAQ. CDR3 length: 14 residues. The CDR3 protein is CASSPGRGGQPQHF. The CDR3 DNA reads as TGTGCCAGCAGCCCTGGGAGGGGGGGACAGCCCCAGCATTTT.